The next 14 T cell receptor beta chains were all read from a single sample in a study of blood T cells in healthy people across ages. It was with a sample-barcoded 5' primer and a J-beta primer mix that a second PCR of roughly 7 to 12 cycles was run. MiXCR was run by TCRdb on the 5' RACE reads, yielding one entry per CDR3 protein. The sample has roughly 1,800,000 distinct CDR3 sequences; roughly 50% are singletons. The sequenced material came from blood. These receptors originate from a middle-aged woman in good health.

The J gene is TRBJ2-5, the V gene TRBV13; the D gene is possibly TRBD1 (6 bases). The germline gives CDR1 PRHDT, CDR2 FYEKMQ (reference sequence). Deletions cut 4 bases from V and 1 base from J, with 10 bases between. The CDR3 is 14 residues long. CDR3: CASSSRQVQETQYF. CDR3 sequence (DNA): TGTGCCAGCAGCTCAAGACAGGTCCAAGAGACCCAGTACTTC.

This chain connects TRBV12-3 or TRBV12-4 to TRBJ2-7; TRBD1 might be the D (5 bases). CDR3 length: 13 residues. The V gene lost 6 bases and the J gene lost 1 base, with 10 bases spanning the gap. The DNA of the CDR3 is TGTGCCAGCAGAGACAGCATATCCTACGAGCAGTACTTC. It codes for CASRDSISYEQYF.

This chain connects TRBV11-3 to TRBJ2-4, with 7 bases identical to TRBD2. V shed 5 bases, J shed 3 bases, and the junction held 7 bases outside the gene matches. The CDR3 sequence is 15 residues long. In germline, CDR1 is SGHNT, CDR2 YENEEA. The CDR3 region has the DNA TGTGCCAGCAGCCTGGGGGGGAGGGACAAAAACATTCAGTACTTC. Amino acid sequence: CASSLGGRDKNIQYF.

This chain links TRBV7-9 with TRBJ2-5; D is perhaps TRBD1 (6 bases). Trimming left V 7 bases short and J 0 bases short, with 15 bases between. The CDR3 extends over 15 amino acids. The germline gives CDR1 SEHNR, CDR2 FQNEAQ (reference sequence). The DNA for the CDR3 is TGTGCCAGCACTCGAACACCAGGGGACCAAGAGACCCAGTACTTC. It translates to CASTRTPGDQETQYF.

The chain joins TRBV29-1 to TRBJ2-5, with 8 bases aligning to TRBD1. Germline CDR1 and CDR2: SQVTM and ANQGSEA. CDR3 length equals 15 residues. J was trimmed by 0 bases and V by 2 bases; bases with no gene match: 5. The chain's CDR3 is CSVEPGQAYQETQYF. The CDR3, as DNA: TGCAGCGTTGAACCGGGACAGGCGTACCAAGAGACCCAGTACTTC.

The rearrangement joins TRBV24-1 to TRBJ2-4; 10 bases line up with TRBD2. Per germline, CDR1 KGHDR and CDR2 SFDVKD. The CDR3 runs 17 residues. V lost 3 bases to trimming and J lost 0 bases; unmatched junction nucleotides: 4. The CDR3 region has the DNA TGTGCCACCAGTGATGGATCTAGCGGGGGAGCCAAAAACATTCAGTACTTC. It codes for CATSDGSSGGAKNIQYF.

This chain connects TRBV9 to TRBJ1-2; D not certain. The germline V gene has CDR1 SGDLS and CDR2 YYNGEE. Trimming stripped 3 bases from V and 9 bases from J, with 15 bases between. The CDR3 covers 13 residues. The CDR3, as DNA: TGTGCCAGCAGCGCAGATTTTGCCCCCCGCTACACCTTC. This gives the protein CASSADFAPRYTF.

A few counts support this clonotype. The J gene is TRBJ2-1, the V gene TRBV27, with 7 bases that match TRBD1. The junction had 11 bases not matched to a gene; V was cut back by 2 bases and J by 4 bases. Germline CDR1 and CDR2: MNHEY and SMNVEV (reference sequence). The length of the CDR3 is 17 residues. CDR3 amino acids: CASSLPPTGWSYNEQFF. CDR3 DNA: TGTGCCAGCAGTTTACCCCCGACAGGGTGGTCGTACAATGAGCAGTTCTTC.

This clonotype has more than one count but fewer than ten. The rearrangement uses TRBV12-3 or TRBV12-4 and TRBJ2-5, with D perhaps matching TRBD2 (5 bases). The CDR3 is made up of 15 amino acids. V was shortened by 6 bases and J by 3 bases, with 17 bases between the two germline ends. This CDR3 is CASSRIGREKETQYF. The CDR3 DNA reads TGTGCCAGCAGCCGAATAGGACGGGAAAAAGAGACCCAGTACTTC.

CDR3 in amino acids: CASSARRVSGDTQYF. CDR3 in DNA: TGTGCCAGCAGCGCCCGTCGAGTCAGTGGAGATACGCAGTATTTT. This sequence joins TRBV9 and TRBJ2-3; the D is unclear. The germline CDR1 and CDR2 sequences are SGDLS and YYNGEE. The CDR3 consists of 15 residues. Between the trimmed V and J ends, which lost 3 bases and 5 bases, there was a span of 16 bases.

V and J are TRBV28 and TRBJ2-4; TRBD1 matches 7 bases. With 0 bases clipped from V and 2 bases from J, the junction kept 13 bases outside the gene matches. The CDR3 is 19 amino acids. From germline, CDR1 is MDHEN and CDR2 SYDVKM. The CDR3: CASSLWAGGSVATKNIQYF. CDR3 bases: TGTGCCAGCAGTTTATGGGCAGGGGGAAGTGTGGCAACCAAAAACATTCAGTACTTC.

This clonotype has just a few counts. The chain has TRBV29-1 and TRBJ2-1; 7 bases map to TRBD1. The CDR3 is made up of 13 amino acids. Germline V gene data show CDR1 as SQVTM and CDR2 as ANQGSEA. The V and J ends lost 4 bases and 8 bases, in that order; junction bases with no gene match: 8. The CDR3 here is CSVGRTGADEQFF. CDR3 bases: TGCAGCGTTGGCCGCACAGGGGCGGATGAGCAGTTCTTC.

The chain employs TRBV24-1 and TRBJ2-3; D might be TRBD1 or TRBD2, each matching 6 bases. This CDR3 spans 15 amino acids. CDR1 and CDR2 from the germline V gene are KGHDR and SFDVKD. V was trimmed by 6 bases and J by 6 bases, leaving 18 bases between them. Here the CDR3 reads CATSTIEGGWDTQYF. The DNA of the CDR3 is TGTGCCACCAGTACCATTGAGGGGGGTTGGGATACGCAGTATTTT.

This chain uses TRBV28 with TRBJ2-4; 9 bases are a match to TRBD1. V lost 7 bases to trimming and J lost 1 base; unmatched junction nucleotides: 8. This CDR3 is 16 amino acids long. From germline, CDR1 is MDHEN and CDR2 SYDVKM. CDR3 bases: TGTGCCAGCACCCCTGGCGGGACAGGGGCCAAAAACATTCAGTACTTC. Translating it yields CASTPGGTGAKNIQYF.